These T cell receptor beta chains were read from a single sample in a study of T cell responses to AZD1222 COVID-19 vaccine. The table came from immunoSEQ multiplex PCR; TCRdb's copy has only in-frame clones and leaves some out. The sample contains about 100,000 clones, more than 70% of which appear only once. The specimen was peripheral blood, collected on day 0 of AZD1222 vaccination. The receptors shown here come from an adult in good health. CDR3s leave out the opening cysteine and the closing phenylalanine or tryptophan.

v_gene: TRBV19
CDR3aa: ASSRAVSNQPQH

v_gene: TRBV4-2
CDR3aa: ASSQENGYEQY

v_gene: TRBV28
CDR3aa: ASSLTDTNQPQH

v_gene: TRBV5-1
CDR3aa: ASSLDGSRDTQY

v_gene: TRBV7-9
CDR3aa: ASSPQSGRQETQY

v_gene: TRBV5-1
CDR3aa: ASSLSNSAPGAF

v_gene: TRBV6-5
CDR3aa: ASNYYEQY

v_gene: TRBV19
CDR3aa: ASSIGPGAGNTIY

v_gene: TRBV20-1
CDR3aa: SASASQGARTNSPLH

v_gene: TRBV11-2
CDR3aa: ASSLPGGVGYT

v_gene: TRBV19
CDR3aa: ASTRAQAHYGYT